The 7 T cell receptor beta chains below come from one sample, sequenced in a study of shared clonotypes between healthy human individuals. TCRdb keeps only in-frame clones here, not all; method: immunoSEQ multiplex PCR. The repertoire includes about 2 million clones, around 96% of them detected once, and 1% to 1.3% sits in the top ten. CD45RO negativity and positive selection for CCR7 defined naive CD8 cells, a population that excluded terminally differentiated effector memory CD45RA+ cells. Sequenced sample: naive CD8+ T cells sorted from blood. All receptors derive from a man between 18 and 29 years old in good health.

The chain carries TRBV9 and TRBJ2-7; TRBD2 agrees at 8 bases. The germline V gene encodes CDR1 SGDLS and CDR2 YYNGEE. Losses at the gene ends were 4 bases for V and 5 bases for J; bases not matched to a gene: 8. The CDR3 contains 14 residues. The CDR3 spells CASSFSGGRDEQYF. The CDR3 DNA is TGTGCCAGCAGCTTCTCGGGGGGGCGCGACGAGCAGTACTTC.

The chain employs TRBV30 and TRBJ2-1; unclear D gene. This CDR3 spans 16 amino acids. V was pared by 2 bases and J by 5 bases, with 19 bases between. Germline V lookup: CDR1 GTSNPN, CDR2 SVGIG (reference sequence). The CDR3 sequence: CAWSTLYGKVHNEQFF. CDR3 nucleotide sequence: TGTGCCTGGAGTACCCTTTATGGGAAGGTTCACAATGAGCAGTTCTTC.

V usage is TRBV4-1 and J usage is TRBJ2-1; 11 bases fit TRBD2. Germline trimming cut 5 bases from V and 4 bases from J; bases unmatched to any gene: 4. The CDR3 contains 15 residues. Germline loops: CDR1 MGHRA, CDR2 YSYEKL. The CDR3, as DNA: TGCGCCAGCAGCAACGGGACTAGCGGATACAATGAGCAGTTCTTC. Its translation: CASSNGTSGYNEQFF.

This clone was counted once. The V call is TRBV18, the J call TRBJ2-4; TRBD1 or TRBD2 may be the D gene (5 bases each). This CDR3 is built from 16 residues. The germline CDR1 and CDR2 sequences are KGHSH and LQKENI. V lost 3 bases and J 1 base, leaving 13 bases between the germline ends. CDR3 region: CASSPSSWGAKNIQYF. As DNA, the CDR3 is TGTGCCAGCTCACCTTCTTCTTGGGGGGCCAAAAACATTCAGTACTTC.

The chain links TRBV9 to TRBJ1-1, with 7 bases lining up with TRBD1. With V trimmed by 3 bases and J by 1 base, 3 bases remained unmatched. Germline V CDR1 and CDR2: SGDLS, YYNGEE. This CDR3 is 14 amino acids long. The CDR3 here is CASSEWDRNTEAFF. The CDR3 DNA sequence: TGTGCCAGCAGCGAATGGGACAGGAACACTGAAGCTTTCTTT.

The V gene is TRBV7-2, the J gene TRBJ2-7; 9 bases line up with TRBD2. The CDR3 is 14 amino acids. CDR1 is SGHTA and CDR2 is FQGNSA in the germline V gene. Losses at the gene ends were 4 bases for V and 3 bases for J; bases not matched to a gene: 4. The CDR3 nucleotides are TGTGCCAGCAGCTGGTCTAGCGGGGTCTACGAGCAGTACTTC. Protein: CASSWSSGVYEQYF.

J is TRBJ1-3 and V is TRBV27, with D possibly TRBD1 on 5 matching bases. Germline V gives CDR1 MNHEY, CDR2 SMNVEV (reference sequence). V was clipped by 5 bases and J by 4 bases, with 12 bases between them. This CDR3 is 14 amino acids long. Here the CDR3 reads CASSPQGPGNTIYF. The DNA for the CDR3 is TGTGCCAGCAGTCCGCAGGGACCGGGAAACACCATATATTTT.